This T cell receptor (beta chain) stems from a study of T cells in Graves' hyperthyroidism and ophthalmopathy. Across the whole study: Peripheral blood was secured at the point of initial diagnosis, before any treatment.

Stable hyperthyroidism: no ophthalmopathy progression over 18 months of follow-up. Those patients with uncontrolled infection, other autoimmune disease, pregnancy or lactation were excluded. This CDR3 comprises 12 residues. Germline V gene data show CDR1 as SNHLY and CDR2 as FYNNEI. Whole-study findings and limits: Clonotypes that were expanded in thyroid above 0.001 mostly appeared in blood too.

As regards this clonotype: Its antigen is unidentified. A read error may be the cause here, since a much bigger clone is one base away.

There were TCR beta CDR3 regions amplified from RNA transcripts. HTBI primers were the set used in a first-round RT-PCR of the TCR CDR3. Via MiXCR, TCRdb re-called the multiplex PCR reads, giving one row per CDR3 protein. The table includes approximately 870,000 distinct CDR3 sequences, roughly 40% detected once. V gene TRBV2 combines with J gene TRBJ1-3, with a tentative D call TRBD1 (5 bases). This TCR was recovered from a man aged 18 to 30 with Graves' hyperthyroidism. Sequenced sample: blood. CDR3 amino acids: CAVQVSGNSIYF. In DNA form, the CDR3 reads TGTGCCGTACAGGTCTCTGGAAACAGCATATATTTT.